This T cell receptor beta chain emerged from a study of Ad26.COV2.S vaccination and SARS-CoV-2 variants. Regarding the study as a whole: In vaccinated individuals, spike-specific CD8+ and CD4+ T cell responses reportedly displayed substantial breadth.

In the case of this clone: Its cognate antigen is unknown.

Germline trimming cut 2 bases from V and 5 bases from J; bases unmatched to any gene: 8. In germline, CDR1 is SGHDN, CDR2 FVKESK. The CDR3 loop spans 15 amino acids. Produced via immunoSEQ multiplex PCR; TCRdb's table is partial and in-frame only. The sample includes more than 300,000 clones, roughly nine tenths seen only once; the top ten take around 6.4%. Treatment in this sample: some 20 received Ad26.COV2.S at low or high dose, single or two shots; a few received placebo; per-sample allocation not given. Samples came from day 63 after the first vaccine or placebo injection. Sample: peripheral blood, taken in a trial of Ad26.COV2.S vaccine versus placebo. The J gene is TRBJ2-5, the V gene TRBV14; TRBD1 aligns across 7 bases. The TCR sequence derives from a person between 18 and 59 years old who received the Ad26.COV2.S COVID-19 vaccine or a placebo. The CDR3 coding sequence is TGTGCCAGCAGCCAACAAACAGGGGTAGTGGAGACCCAGTACTTC. It codes for CASSQQTGVVETQYF.